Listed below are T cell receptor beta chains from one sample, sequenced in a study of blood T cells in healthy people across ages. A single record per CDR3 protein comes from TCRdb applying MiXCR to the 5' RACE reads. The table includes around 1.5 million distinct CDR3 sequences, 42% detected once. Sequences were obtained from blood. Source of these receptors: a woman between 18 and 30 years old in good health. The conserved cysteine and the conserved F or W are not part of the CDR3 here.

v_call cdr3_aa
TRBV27 ASSPERAISYNEQF
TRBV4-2 ASSQDPFGYT
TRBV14 ASSQVRRINTEAF
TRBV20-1 SASEDSYEQY
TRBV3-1 ASSQVLGGSSRGNEQF
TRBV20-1 SAAPYTGELF
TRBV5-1 ASSLDPALSYEQY
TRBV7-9 ASSLVRGYT
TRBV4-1 ASSPSGQGLTEAF
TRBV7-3 ASSLMGKVGYNEQF
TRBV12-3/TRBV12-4 ASSSTGTVNEKLF
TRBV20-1 SGAPQAGGPDEQY
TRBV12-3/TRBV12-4 ASSLGSSGVLGEQY
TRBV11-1 GISGGAQETQF
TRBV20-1 SARDGVGTSGSGSPYNEQF
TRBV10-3 AISELAGGTDTQY
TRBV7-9 ASSLLGRSNHEQY
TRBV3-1 ASSQPGPYEQY
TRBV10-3 AISESWTIAGDNEQF
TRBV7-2 ASSFAGTSGGRDTQY
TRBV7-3 ASSISPGGYNEQF
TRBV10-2 ASSQNTNTEAF
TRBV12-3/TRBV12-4 ASSAGFSYT